The 22 T cell receptor beta chains reported below all come from one sample, sequenced in a study of blood T cell repertoires in COVID-19. Only in-frame clones appear in the TCRdb table, and some are missing; sequencing was by immunoSEQ multiplex PCR. Of some 100,000 clones in the sample, about 80% are singletons; the top ten hold over 10%. Source material: peripheral blood. These receptors were collected from a woman in her seventies with acute or convalescent COVID-19.

This clone was detected once. Other DNA sequences from this sample encode an identical CDR3 as well. V and J are TRBV3-1 (or the pseudogene TRBV3-2) and TRBJ1-1, with 8 bases lining up with TRBD1. The CDR3 loop spans 14 amino acids. With V trimmed by 2 bases and J by 4 bases, 3 bases remained unmatched. CDR1 and CDR2 from the germline V gene are LGHDT and YNNKEL (reference sequence). In DNA, the CDR3 is TGTGCCAGCAGCCAACCTACAGGGGGCACTGAAGCTTTCTTT. It codes for CASSQPTGGTEAFF.

The chain couples TRBV6-5 to TRBJ1-3; TRBD1 is a possible D gene (6 bases). The germline V and J ends were trimmed by 5 bases and 8 bases, with 19 bases remaining between them. The V gene's germline CDR1 is MNHEY and CDR2 SVGAGI. CDR3 length: 15 residues. This CDR3 reads CASSPDRILGDTIYF. In DNA form, the CDR3 reads TGTGCCAGCAGTCCCGACAGGATCTTAGGGGACACCATATATTTT.

This chain connects TRBV9 to TRBJ2-3; TRBD2 matches 8 bases. Germline CDR1 SGDLS, CDR2 YYNGEE. The ends lost 1 base at V and 5 bases at J; junction bases unmatched: 3. The CDR3 runs to 14 residues. The CDR3 spells CASSVKAGGDTQYF. The CDR3, as DNA: TGTGCCAGCAGCGTAAAGGCGGGGGGAGATACGCAGTATTTT.

The genes are TRBV11-3 and TRBJ2-1; 7 positions agree with TRBD1. CDR3 length: 15 residues. Looked up from germline, CDR1 is SGHNT and CDR2 is YENEEA. V lost 5 bases to trimming and J lost 1 base; unmatched junction nucleotides: 5. CDR3 coding DNA: TGTGCCAGCAGCCCTAGACAGGGTTCCTACAATGAGCAGTTCTTC. Protein product: CASSPRQGSYNEQFF. Full variable domain (outside the CDR3, taken from reference TRBV11-3 and TRBJ2-1): EAGVVQSPRYKIIEKKQPVAFWCNPISGHNTLYWYLQNLGQGPELLIRYENEEAVDDSQLPKDRFSAERLKGVDSTLKIQPAELGDSAVYLCASSPRQGSYNEQFFGPGTRLTVL.

The chain combines TRBV5-8 with TRBJ2-1; D gene unclear. Per the germline V gene, CDR1 is SGHTS and CDR2 is YDEGEE. This CDR3 comprises 12 residues. The V gene lost 4 bases and the J gene lost 10 bases, with 12 bases spanning the gap. Written as DNA, the CDR3 is TGTGCCAGCAGCCCAGAATCTGGCGAGCAGTTCTTC. It translates to CASSPESGEQFF.

This clone was seen a handful of times. This chain links TRBV7-9 with TRBJ1-2; 12 positions agree with TRBD1. After removal of 0 bases from V and 4 bases from J, the junction contained 12 bases not matched to a gene. The germline gives CDR1 SEHNR, CDR2 FQNEAQ (reference sequence). The CDR3 is 19 amino acids. The CDR3 DNA sequence: TGTGCCAGCAGCTTAGCCACCTTCTACCGGGACAGGGGGCCCTATGGCTACACCTTC. This gives the protein CASSLATFYRDRGPYGYTF.

About this clone itself: This specimen includes other DNA sequences encoding the same CDR3. The CDR3 nucleotides read TGTGCCAGCTCTCCCGGACTAGCGGGGGTTGATACGCAGTATTTT. It codes for CASSPGLAGVDTQYF. The chain employs TRBV18 and TRBJ2-3, with 13 bases that match TRBD2. The length of the CDR3 is 15 residues. Germline V gene sequence: CDR1 KGHSH, CDR2 LQKENI. V lost 6 bases and J lost 6; bases outside the gene matches: 6.

V usage is TRBV3-1 (or the pseudogene TRBV3-2) and J usage is TRBJ1-1, with D uncertain. Germline-derived CDR1 and CDR2 are LGHDT and YNNKEL (reference sequence). The ends were cut back, 0 bases at V and 5 bases at J, with 13 bases in the middle. CDR3 size: 15 residues. CDR3 bases: TGTGCCAGCAGCCAAGACGAGTTCTTGTGGACTGAAGCTTTCTTT. Amino acids: CASSQDEFLWTEAFF.

The chain employs TRBV19 and TRBJ1-2; D ambiguous. The germline CDR1 and CDR2 sequences are LNHDA and SQIVND (reference sequence). The CDR3 runs 15 residues. Deletions cut 0 bases from V and 8 bases from J, with 16 bases between. Written as DNA, the CDR3 is TGTGCCAGTAGTATAGATTTTCGGCAGGCGTTCGGCTACACCTTC. Translating it yields CASSIDFRQAFGYTF. Variable domain in full (rest from reference TRBV19 and TRBJ1-2): DGGITQSPKYLFRKEGQNVTLSCEQNLNHDAMYWYRQDPGQGLRLIYYSQIVNDFQKGDIAEGYSVSREKKESFPLTVTSAQKNPTAFYLCASSIDFRQAFGYTFGSGTRLTVV.

The chain combines TRBV7-3 with TRBJ2-3; 8 bases line up with TRBD2. The CDR3 sequence is 13 residues long. The V gene end was trimmed by 5 bases and the J gene end by 14 bases; junction bases not matched to a gene: 12. Germline V gene sequence: CDR1 SGHTA, CDR2 FQGTGA. CDR3 coding DNA: TGTGCCAGCAGCCAAGTTGGGGGACTAGAGTTGTATTTT. Translation gives CASSQVGGLELYF.

This chain uses TRBV30 with TRBJ1-2; 7 positions match TRBD1. This CDR3 region has 14 residues. Germline loops: CDR1 GTSNPN, CDR2 SVGIG (reference sequence). The junction had 13 bases not matched to a gene; V was cut back by 7 bases and J by 5 bases. The CDR3 here is CASEGTAQLYGYTF. In nucleotides, the CDR3 is TGTGCCTCCGAAGGGACAGCGCAACTTTATGGCTACACCTTC.

The chain joins TRBV7-8 to TRBJ2-3; 15 positions agree with TRBD2. V was pared by 0 bases and J by 0 bases, with 4 bases of the junction left unmatched. This CDR3 spans 19 amino acids. Germline CDR1 is SGHVS and CDR2 is FQNEAQ. The CDR3: CASSLAGTSGGRSTDTQYF. The DNA of the CDR3 is TGTGCCAGCAGCTTAGCCGGGACTAGCGGGGGGCGGAGCACAGATACGCAGTATTTT.

The chain combines TRBV2 with TRBJ1-2, with unresolved D. This CDR3 contains 12 residues. Trimming removed 10 bases at V and 8 bases at J, with 17 bases between. The V gene's germline CDR1 is SNHLY and CDR2 FYNNEI. Here the CDR3 DNA reads TGTGCCACAACCGGGGATTTAGGGGGCTACACCTTC. Its translation is CATTGDLGGYTF.

J is TRBJ2-3 and V is TRBV6-6; D gene uncertain. Germline V gives CDR1 MNHNY, CDR2 SVGAGI (reference sequence). The CDR3 is made up of 12 amino acids. The V and J ends lost 5 bases and 6 bases respectively, with 9 bases between them. The CDR3 sequence is CASSQPSDTQYF. For the CDR3, the DNA is TGTGCCAGCAGTCAGCCGTCCGATACGCAGTATTTT.

The chain carries TRBV18 and TRBJ1-1; 7 nucleotides line up with TRBD1. The ends lost 3 bases at V and 4 bases at J; junction bases unmatched: 2. Germline V lookup: CDR1 KGHSH, CDR2 LQKENI. This CDR3 region has 13 residues. This CDR3 is CASSPSGGTEAFF. CDR3 DNA: TGTGCCAGCTCACCGTCAGGGGGCACTGAAGCTTTCTTT.

This sequence joins TRBV6-5 and TRBJ1-5, with D possibly TRBD1 on 6 matching bases. CDR1 is MNHEY, CDR2 SVGAGI, per germline. The germline V and J ends were trimmed by 8 bases and 3 bases, with 14 bases remaining between them. The CDR3 totals 14 residues. The CDR3 loop reads CASRPGQTNQPQHF. DNA for the CDR3: TGTGCCAGCCGACCGGGACAAACCAATCAGCCCCAGCATTTT.

The gene calls are TRBV10-3 and TRBJ1-1; D remains unclear. The CDR3 loop spans 15 amino acids. Trimming shortened V by 2 bases and J by 1 base, and 11 bases separated the two germline ends. Germline V gene lookup returns CDR1 ENHRY and CDR2 SYGVKD. The DNA for the CDR3 is TGTGCCATCAGTGAGGGAGGGATTCGGAACACTGAAGCTTTCTTT. Its translation: CAISEGGIRNTEAFF.

This chain uses TRBV2 with TRBJ2-6; D may be TRBD1 (5 bases). Trimming shortened V by 7 bases and J by 0 bases, and 13 bases separated the two germline ends. CDR1 and CDR2 (germline): SNHLY, FYNNEI. This CDR3 spans 16 amino acids. The CDR3 nucleotides read TGTGCCAGCACCTGGGCAGGGCGCTCTGGGGCCAACGTCCTGACTTTC. The encoded protein is CASTWAGRSGANVLTF. Combining the CDR3 with reference TRBV2 and TRBJ2-6 gives the whole variable domain EPEVTQTPSHQVTQMGQEVILRCVPISNHLYFYWYRQILGQKVEFLVSFYNNEISEKSEIFDDQFSVERPDGSNFTLKIRSTKLEDSAMYFCASTWAGRSGANVLTFGAGSRLTVL.

This clone was observed a single time. The gene calls are TRBV3-1 (or the pseudogene TRBV3-2) and TRBJ2-5; no firm D call. This CDR3 has 14 residues. Trimming cost V 7 bases and J 2 bases, with 14 bases left between them. Germline-derived CDR1 and CDR2 are LGHDT and YNNKEL (reference sequence). DNA of the CDR3: TGTGCCAGCACCCCGCCGTTTCGGCAAGAGACCCAGTACTTC. This sequence encodes CASTPPFRQETQYF.

In this sample, this clone turned up a few times. The chain has TRBV9 and TRBJ1-1, with D possibly TRBD1 on 6 matching bases. CDR1 is SGDLS, CDR2 YYNGEE, per germline. The V end lost 0 bases, the J end lost 1 base, and 7 bases lay between the germline ends. The CDR3 is 14 amino acids. The DNA for the CDR3 is TGTGCCAGCAGCGTAGGACAGGCGAACACTGAAGCTTTCTTT. Its translation is CASSVGQANTEAFF.

The gene calls are TRBV7-2 and TRBJ2-1; TRBD1 agrees at 9 bases. The CDR3 runs 15 residues. Trimming cost V 5 bases and J 2 bases; bases outside gene matches: 4. Germline values: CDR1 SGHTA, CDR2 FQGNSA. Here the CDR3 reads CASSPGQGTYNEQFF. The CDR3 nucleotides are TGTGCCAGCAGCCCGGGACAGGGAACCTACAATGAGCAGTTCTTC. The full variable domain, its missing parts supplied by reference TRBV7-2 and TRBJ2-1, is GAGVSQSPSNKVTEKGKDVELRCDPISGHTALYWYRQSLGQGLEFLIYFQGNSAPDKSGLPSDRFSAERTGGSVSTLTIQRTQQEDSAVYLCASSPGQGTYNEQFFGPGTRLTVL.

V is TRBV6-5 and J is TRBJ2-1; 8 bases line up with TRBD2. The CDR3 loop spans 15 amino acids. V trimming: 2 bases; J trimming: 3 bases; junction bases outside the gene matches: 3. Looked up from germline, CDR1 is MNHEY and CDR2 is SVGAGI. This CDR3 is CASSYQRGLYNEQFF. CDR3 nucleotide sequence: TGTGCCAGCAGTTACCAGCGGGGGCTCTACAATGAGCAGTTCTTC.